Listed below are T cell receptor beta chains from one sample, sequenced in a study of blood T cells in healthy people across ages. From the 5' RACE reads, TCRdb called clonotypes with MiXCR, one entry per CDR3 protein. In the table there are roughly 900,000 distinct CDR3 sequences, under 35% of which are singletons. The material sequenced was blood. These TCRs come from an elderly woman in good health. Each CDR3 is given with its conserved first and last residue. The D gene is left open where the match is weak. Size is stated for part of the rows, as once, few or many counts, or as a class when the clone is expanded.

clone_size: few
d_call: NA
v_call: TRBV20-1
j_call: TRBJ2-2
cdr3_nt: TGCAGTGCTCAAGACACCAACACCGGGGAGCTGTTTTTT
cdr3_aa: CSAQDTNTGELFF

clone_size: few
d_call: TRBD2
v_call: TRBV7-8
j_call: TRBJ2-3
cdr3_nt: TGTGCCAGCAGCTTATATCGCGGGGGGGTCAGCACAGATGCGCAGTATTTT
cdr3_aa: CASSLYRGGVSTDAQYF

clone_size: NA
d_call: TRBD2
v_call: TRBV7-2
j_call: TRBJ2-2
cdr3_nt: TGTGCCAGCAGCCGACGACTTAGCGGGGGGGCGGTGGACACCGGGGAGCGGTTTTTT
cdr3_aa: CASSRRLSGGAVDTGERFF

clone_size: many
d_call: TRBD1
v_call: TRBV10-3
j_call: TRBJ1-4
cdr3_nt: TGTGCCATCAGGGATGACAGGGATGGCGAAAAACTGTTTTTT
cdr3_aa: CAIRDDRDGEKLFF

clone_size: few
d_call: NA
v_call: TRBV19
j_call: TRBJ2-5
cdr3_nt: TGTGCCAGTAGTCGGGACTTCACGGAGACCCAGTACTTC
cdr3_aa: CASSRDFTETQYF

clone_size: many
d_call: TRBD1
v_call: TRBV12-3/TRBV12-4
j_call: TRBJ1-6
cdr3_nt: TGTGCCAGCAGTTTGGACAGGGGTAATAATTCACCCCTCCACTTT
cdr3_aa: CASSLDRGNNSPLHF

clone_size: many
d_call: TRBD2
v_call: TRBV7-2
j_call: TRBJ2-1
cdr3_nt: TGTGCCAGCAGCTCGACTAGCGGGGGGGGTAGCAATGAGCAGTTCTTC
cdr3_aa: CASSSTSGGGSNEQFF

clone_size: NA
d_call: NA
v_call: TRBV7-9
j_call: TRBJ2-1
cdr3_nt: TGTGCCAGCAGCTCCGCCGCCGACAATGAGCAGTTCTTC
cdr3_aa: CASSSAADNEQFF

clone_size: NA
d_call: TRBD1
v_call: TRBV11-2
j_call: TRBJ1-1
cdr3_nt: TGTGCCAGCAGCTTAGAGGAAGGGGGCTGGACGAACACTGAAGCTTTCTTT
cdr3_aa: CASSLEEGGWTNTEAFF

clone_size: many
d_call: NA
v_call: TRBV20-1
j_call: TRBJ2-7
cdr3_nt: TGCAGTGCTAGAGACCCGGACAGGGAGGGCTACGAGCAGTACTTC
cdr3_aa: CSARDPDREGYEQYF

clone_size: many
d_call: NA
v_call: TRBV20-1
j_call: TRBJ2-5
cdr3_nt: TGCAGTGTCGGATGGGAGACCCAGTACTTC
cdr3_aa: CSVGWETQYF

clone_size: many
d_call: NA
v_call: TRBV7-2
j_call: TRBJ2-1
cdr3_nt: TGTGCCAGCAGCCTAAGGGGGGGCCTCATAGATGAGCAGTTCTTC
cdr3_aa: CASSLRGGLIDEQFF

clone_size: many
d_call: NA
v_call: TRBV5-5
j_call: TRBJ2-6
cdr3_nt: TGTGCCAGCAGCTTGCCACAGAGTAACGTCCTGACTTTC
cdr3_aa: CASSLPQSNVLTF

clone_size: NA
d_call: NA
v_call: TRBV20-1
j_call: TRBJ2-5
cdr3_nt: TGCAGTGTTAATTCGGGGACGGCAGGGGAGACCCAGTACTTC
cdr3_aa: CSVNSGTAGETQYF

clone_size: NA
d_call: TRBD1
v_call: TRBV7-3
j_call: TRBJ2-3
cdr3_nt: TGTGCCAGCAGCCCCGGACAGGGGAGAATGGGGCAGTATTTT
cdr3_aa: CASSPGQGRMGQYF

clone_size: NA
d_call: TRBD1
v_call: TRBV7-8
j_call: TRBJ1-2
cdr3_nt: TGTGCCAGCAGCACTGAACAGGGGGAGGGCTACACCTTC
cdr3_aa: CASSTEQGEGYTF

clone_size: many
d_call: TRBD2
v_call: TRBV28
j_call: TRBJ2-5
cdr3_nt: TGTGCCAGCAGTCGACTAGCGGGGAGCCAAGAGACCCAGTACTTC
cdr3_aa: CASSRLAGSQETQYF

clone_size: many
d_call: TRBD2
v_call: TRBV5-1
j_call: TRBJ2-7
cdr3_nt: TGCGCCAGCAGCTGGGGGGGGAGCTCCTACGAGCAGTACTTC
cdr3_aa: CASSWGGSSYEQYF

clone_size: few
d_call: NA
v_call: TRBV6-1
j_call: TRBJ1-1
cdr3_nt: TGTGCCAGCAGTGAGGGTCGGCAGGGGCAAGTGAACACTGAAGCTTTCTTT
cdr3_aa: CASSEGRQGQVNTEAFF

clone_size: NA
d_call: NA
v_call: TRBV18
j_call: TRBJ1-3
cdr3_nt: TGTGCCAGCTCACCCCTACAGGGAAAAACCTCTGGAAACACCATATATTTT
cdr3_aa: CASSPLQGKTSGNTIYF

clone_size: NA
d_call: NA
v_call: TRBV3-1
j_call: TRBJ1-3
cdr3_nt: TGTGCCAGCAGCCACGAATGGGCCCGGACTGGAAACACCATATATTTT
cdr3_aa: CASSHEWARTGNTIYF

clone_size: NA
d_call: NA
v_call: TRBV24-1
j_call: TRBJ2-3
cdr3_nt: TGTGCCACCAGTGATGGTTCAGACAACACAGATACGCAGTATTTT
cdr3_aa: CATSDGSDNTDTQYF

clone_size: many
d_call: TRBD2
v_call: TRBV7-2
j_call: TRBJ2-3
cdr3_nt: TGTGCCAGCAGCTTAGCATCAGGGACTAGCGGGGGGTTCACAGATACGCAGTATTTT
cdr3_aa: CASSLASGTSGGFTDTQYF

clone_size: many
d_call: NA
v_call: TRBV6-6
j_call: TRBJ2-5
cdr3_nt: TGTGCCAGCAGTTACCCCCAGGGTAAAGGAGAGACCCAGTACTTC
cdr3_aa: CASSYPQGKGETQYF

clone_size: NA
d_call: NA
v_call: TRBV6-1
j_call: TRBJ2-2
cdr3_nt: TGTGCCAGCAGTGAAGCCGGGAACACCGGGGAGCTGTTTTTT
cdr3_aa: CASSEAGNTGELFF

clone_size: many
d_call: TRBD2
v_call: TRBV7-9
j_call: TRBJ2-7
cdr3_nt: TGTGCCAGCAGCTTAGGGACTAGCGGGTCGAGGGAGTACTTC
cdr3_aa: CASSLGTSGSREYF